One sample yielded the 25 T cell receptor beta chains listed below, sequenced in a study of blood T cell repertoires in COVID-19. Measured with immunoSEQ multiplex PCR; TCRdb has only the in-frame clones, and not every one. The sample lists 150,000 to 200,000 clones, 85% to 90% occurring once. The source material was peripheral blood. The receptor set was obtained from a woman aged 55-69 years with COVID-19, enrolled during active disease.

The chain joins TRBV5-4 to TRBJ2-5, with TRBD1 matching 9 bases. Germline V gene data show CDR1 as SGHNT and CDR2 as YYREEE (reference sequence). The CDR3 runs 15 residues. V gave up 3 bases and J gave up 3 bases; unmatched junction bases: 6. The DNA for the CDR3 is TGTGCCAGCAGCTCGAGGACAGGGGAGGAAGAGACCCAGTACTTC. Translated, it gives CASSSRTGEEETQYF.

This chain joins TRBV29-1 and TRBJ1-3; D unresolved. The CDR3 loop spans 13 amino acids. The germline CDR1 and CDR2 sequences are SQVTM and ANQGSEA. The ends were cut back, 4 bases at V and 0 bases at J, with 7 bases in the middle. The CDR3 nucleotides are TGCAGCGTTGGACGGGGCTCTGGAAACACCATATATTTT. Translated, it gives CSVGRGSGNTIYF.

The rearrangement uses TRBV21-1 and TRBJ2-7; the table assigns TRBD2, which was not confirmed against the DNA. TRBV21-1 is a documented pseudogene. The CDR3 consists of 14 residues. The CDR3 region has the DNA TGTGCCGGGAGAACGGACCCCGACTCCCACGAGCAGTACTTC. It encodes CAGRTDPDSHEQYF.

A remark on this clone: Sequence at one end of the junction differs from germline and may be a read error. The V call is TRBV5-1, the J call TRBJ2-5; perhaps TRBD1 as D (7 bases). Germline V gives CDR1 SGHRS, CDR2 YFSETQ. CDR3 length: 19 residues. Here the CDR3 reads CPSRGRGERALEGRETQYF. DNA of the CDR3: TGCCCCAGCAGGGGCAGGGGGGAGCGGGCCCTAGAGGGGAGGGAGACCCAGTACTTC. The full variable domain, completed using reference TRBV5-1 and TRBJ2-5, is KAGVTQTPRYLIKTRGQQVTLSCSPISGHRSVSWYQQTPGQGLQFLFEYFSETQRNKGNFPGRFSGRQFSNSRSEMNVSTLELGDSALYLCPSRGRGERALEGRETQYFGPGTRLLVL.

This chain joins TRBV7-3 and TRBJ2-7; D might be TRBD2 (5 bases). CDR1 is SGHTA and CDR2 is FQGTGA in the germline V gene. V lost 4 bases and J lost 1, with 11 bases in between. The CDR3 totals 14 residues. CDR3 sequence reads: CASSSSGFSYEQYF. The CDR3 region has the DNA TGTGCCAGCAGCTCCTCGGGGTTTTCCTACGAGCAGTACTTC.

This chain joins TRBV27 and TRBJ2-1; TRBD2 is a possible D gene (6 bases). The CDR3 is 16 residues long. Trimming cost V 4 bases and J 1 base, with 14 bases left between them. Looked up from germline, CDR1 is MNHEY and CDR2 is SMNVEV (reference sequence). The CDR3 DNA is TGTGCCAGCAGTTCAACGCCGGGACTTTCCTACAATGAGCAGTTCTTC. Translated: CASSSTPGLSYNEQFF.

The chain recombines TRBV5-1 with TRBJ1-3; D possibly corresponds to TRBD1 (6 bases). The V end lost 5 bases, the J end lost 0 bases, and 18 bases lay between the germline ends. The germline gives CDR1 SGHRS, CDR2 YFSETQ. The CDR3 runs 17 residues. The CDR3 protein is CASSPSQGPISGNTIYF. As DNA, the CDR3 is TGCGCCAGCAGTCCGTCACAGGGTCCTATCTCTGGAAACACCATATATTTT.

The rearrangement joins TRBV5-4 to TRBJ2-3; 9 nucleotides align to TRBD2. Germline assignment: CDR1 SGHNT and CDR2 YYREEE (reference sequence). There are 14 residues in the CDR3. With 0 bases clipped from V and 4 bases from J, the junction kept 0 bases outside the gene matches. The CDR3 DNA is TGTGCCAGCAGCTTGGGGACTAGCGCAGATACGCAGTATTTT. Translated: CASSLGTSADTQYF. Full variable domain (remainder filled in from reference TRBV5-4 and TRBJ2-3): ETGVTQSPTHLIKTRGQQVTLRCSSQSGHNTVSWYQQALGQGPQFIFQYYREEENGRGNFPPRFSGLQFPNYSSELNVNALELDDSALYLCASSLGTSADTQYFGPGTRLTVL.

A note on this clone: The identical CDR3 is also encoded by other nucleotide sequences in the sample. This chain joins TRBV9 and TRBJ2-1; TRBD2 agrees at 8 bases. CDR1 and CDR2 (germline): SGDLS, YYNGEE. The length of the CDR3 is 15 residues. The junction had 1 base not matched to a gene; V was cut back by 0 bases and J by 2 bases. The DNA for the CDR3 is TGTGCCAGCAGCGTAGTAGCGGGAACCTACAATGAGCAGTTCTTC. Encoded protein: CASSVVAGTYNEQFF.

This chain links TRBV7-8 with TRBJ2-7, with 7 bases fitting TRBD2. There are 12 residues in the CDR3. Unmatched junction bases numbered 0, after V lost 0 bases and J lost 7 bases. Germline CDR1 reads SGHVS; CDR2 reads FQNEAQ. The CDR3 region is CASSLAGGEQYF. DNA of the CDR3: TGTGCCAGCAGCTTAGCGGGGGGGGAGCAGTACTTC.

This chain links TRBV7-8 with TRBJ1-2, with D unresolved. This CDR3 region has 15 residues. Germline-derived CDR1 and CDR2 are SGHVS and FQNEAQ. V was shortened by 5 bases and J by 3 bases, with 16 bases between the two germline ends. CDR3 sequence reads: CASSGSPSGDYGYTF. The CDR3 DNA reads TGTGCCAGCAGCGGATCGCCCTCAGGTGACTATGGCTACACCTTC.

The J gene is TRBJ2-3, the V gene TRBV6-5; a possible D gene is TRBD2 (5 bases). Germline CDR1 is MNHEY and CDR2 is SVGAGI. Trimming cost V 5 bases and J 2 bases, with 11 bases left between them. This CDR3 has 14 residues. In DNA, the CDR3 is TGTGCCAGCAGTCTACGGGAATACACAGATACGCAGTATTTT. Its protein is CASSLREYTDTQYF.

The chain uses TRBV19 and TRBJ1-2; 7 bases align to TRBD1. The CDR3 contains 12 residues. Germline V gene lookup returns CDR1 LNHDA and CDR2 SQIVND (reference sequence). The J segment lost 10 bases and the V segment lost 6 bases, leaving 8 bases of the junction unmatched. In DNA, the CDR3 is TGTGCCAGTAGCAGGGACAGTCTGGCCTACACCTTC. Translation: CASSRDSLAYTF. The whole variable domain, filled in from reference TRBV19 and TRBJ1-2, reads DGGITQSPKYLFRKEGQNVTLSCEQNLNHDAMYWYRQDPGQGLRLIYYSQIVNDFQKGDIAEGYSVSREKKESFPLTVTSAQKNPTAFYLCASSRDSLAYTFGSGTRLTVV.

This CDR3 is CASSRGTGRGEQYF. CDR3 nucleotides: TGTGCCAGCAGTCGAGGGACAGGGAGGGGCGAGCAGTACTTC. This chain links TRBV28 with TRBJ2-7; 9 bases are shared with TRBD1. The CDR3 is 14 amino acids. The junction had 8 bases not matched to a gene; V was cut back by 5 bases and J by 6 bases. Germline V gives CDR1 MDHEN, CDR2 SYDVKM.

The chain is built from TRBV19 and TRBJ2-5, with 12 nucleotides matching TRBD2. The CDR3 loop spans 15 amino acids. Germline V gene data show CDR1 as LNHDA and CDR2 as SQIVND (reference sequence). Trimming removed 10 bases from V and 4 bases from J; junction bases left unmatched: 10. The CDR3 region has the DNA TGTGCCACCGGACTAGCGGGACTGGATGGAGAGACCCAGTACTTC. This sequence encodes CATGLAGLDGETQYF. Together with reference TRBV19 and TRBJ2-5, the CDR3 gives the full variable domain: DGGITQSPKYLFRKEGQNVTLSCEQNLNHDAMYWYRQDPGQGLRLIYYSQIVNDFQKGDIAEGYSVSREKKESFPLTVTSAQKNPTAFYLCATGLAGLDGETQYFGPGTRLLVL.

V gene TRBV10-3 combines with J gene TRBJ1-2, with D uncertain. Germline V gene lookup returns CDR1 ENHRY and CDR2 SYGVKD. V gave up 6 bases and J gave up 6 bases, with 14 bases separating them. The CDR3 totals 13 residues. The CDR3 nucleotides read TGTGCCATCAGCTTGGCTGAGGCCCATGGCTACACCTTC. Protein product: CAISLAEAHGYTF.

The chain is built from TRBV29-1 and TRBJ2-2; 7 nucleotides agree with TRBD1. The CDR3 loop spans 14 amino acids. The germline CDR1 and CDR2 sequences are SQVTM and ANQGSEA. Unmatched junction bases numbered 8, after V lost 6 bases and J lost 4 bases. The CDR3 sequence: CSVRQGWGTGELFF. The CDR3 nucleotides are TGCAGCGTCCGACAGGGATGGGGCACCGGGGAGCTGTTTTTT.

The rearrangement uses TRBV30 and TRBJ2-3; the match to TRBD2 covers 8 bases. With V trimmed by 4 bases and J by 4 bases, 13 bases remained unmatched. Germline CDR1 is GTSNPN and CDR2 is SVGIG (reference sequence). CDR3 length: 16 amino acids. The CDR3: CAWIGPSGLRSDTQYF. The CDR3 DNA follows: TGTGCCTGGATCGGTCCTAGCGGGCTTAGATCAGATACGCAGTATTTT.

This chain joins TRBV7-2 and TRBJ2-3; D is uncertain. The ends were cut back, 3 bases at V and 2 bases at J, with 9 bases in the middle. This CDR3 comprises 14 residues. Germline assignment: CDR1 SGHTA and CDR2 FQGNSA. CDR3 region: CASSFDSLTDTQYF. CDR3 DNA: TGTGCCAGCAGCTTTGACTCTCTCACAGATACGCAGTATTTT.

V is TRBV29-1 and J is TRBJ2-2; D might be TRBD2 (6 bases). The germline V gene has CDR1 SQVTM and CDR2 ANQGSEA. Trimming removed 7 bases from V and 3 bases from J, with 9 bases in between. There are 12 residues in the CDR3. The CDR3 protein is CSAGTHTGELFF. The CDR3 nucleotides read TGCAGCGCCGGGACTCACACCGGGGAGCTGTTTTTT.

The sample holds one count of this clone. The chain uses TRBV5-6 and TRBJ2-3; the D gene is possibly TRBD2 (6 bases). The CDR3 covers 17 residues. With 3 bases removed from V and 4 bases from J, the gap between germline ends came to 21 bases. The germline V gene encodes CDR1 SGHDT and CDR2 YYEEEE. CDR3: CASSYPKGSGAPDTQYF. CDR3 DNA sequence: TGTGCCAGCAGCTATCCAAAGGGGTCGGGAGCCCCAGATACGCAGTATTTT. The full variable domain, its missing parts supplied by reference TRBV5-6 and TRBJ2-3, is DAGVTQSPTHLIKTRGQQVTLRCSPKSGHDTVSWYQQALGQGPQFIFQYYEEEERQRGNFPDRFSGHQFPNYSSELNVNALLLGDSALYLCASSYPKGSGAPDTQYFGPGTRLTVL.

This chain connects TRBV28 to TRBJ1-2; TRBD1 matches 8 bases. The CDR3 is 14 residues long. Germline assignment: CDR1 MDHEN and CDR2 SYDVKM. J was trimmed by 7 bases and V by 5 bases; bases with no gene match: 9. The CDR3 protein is CASSRAGGASGYTF. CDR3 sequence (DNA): TGTGCCAGCAGTAGGGCAGGGGGCGCGTCTGGCTACACCTTC.

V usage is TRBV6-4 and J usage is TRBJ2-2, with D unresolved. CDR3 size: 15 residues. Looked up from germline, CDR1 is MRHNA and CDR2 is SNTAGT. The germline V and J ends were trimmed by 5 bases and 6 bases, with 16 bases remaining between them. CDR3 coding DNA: TGTGCCAGCAGTCCCACCCTCGGGTCCGCCGGGGAGCTGTTTTTT. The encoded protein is CASSPTLGSAGELFF.

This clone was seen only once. Here the CDR3 reads CAGAREANTGELFF. The DNA of the CDR3 is TGTGCCGGGGCCAGGGAGGCGAACACCGGGGAGCTGTTTTTT. The chain joins TRBV7-2 to TRBJ2-2; D is possibly TRBD2 (6 bases). CDR1 is SGHTA, CDR2 FQGNSA, per germline. This CDR3 is built from 14 residues. V lost 11 bases and J 0 bases, leaving 13 bases between the germline ends.

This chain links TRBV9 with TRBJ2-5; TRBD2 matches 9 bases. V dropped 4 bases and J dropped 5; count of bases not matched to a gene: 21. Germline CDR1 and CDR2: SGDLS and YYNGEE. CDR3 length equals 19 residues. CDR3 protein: CASSFRVISGRGLRETQYF. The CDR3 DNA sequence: TGTGCCAGCAGCTTTCGGGTTATTAGCGGGAGAGGTTTGCGGGAGACCCAGTACTTC.